The 5 T cell receptor beta chains given below trace back to one sample, sequenced in a study of regulatory T cells in long-lasting Graves disease. With iRepertoire HTBI primers and Arm-PCR of CDR3 regions, TCR beta libraries were built. From the multiplex PCR reads, TCRdb called clonotypes with MiXCR, one entry per CDR3 protein. The repertoire has a few hundred thousand distinct CDR3 sequences, 20% to 25% of them found once; the top ten carry 56%. Time point specified: persistent/refractory GD, antithyroid drugs over 5 years with positive TRAb. The TCR library was made from RNA extracted from PBMCs. Source: peripheral blood mononuclear cells (PBMCs), taken when the disease was refractory, from a patient treated with antithyroid drugs. The source of these receptors is a female donor with Graves disease.

This clonotype was seen a few times. V and J are TRBV3-1 and TRBJ1-4; perhaps TRBD1 as D (5 bases). V lost 3 bases and J lost 11, with 16 bases in between. The CDR3 length is 14 residues. CDR1 is LGHDT, CDR2 YNNKEL, per germline (reference sequence). CDR3 residues: CASSQPGPSRKLFF. CDR3 sequence (DNA): TGTGCCAGCAGCCAGCCGGGACCCTCGAGGAAACTGTTTTTT.

The chain recombines TRBV6-5 with TRBJ1-4, with 7 positions matching TRBD1. This CDR3 region has 16 residues. V gave up 0 bases and J gave up 6 bases; unmatched junction bases: 7. The germline gives CDR1 MNHEY, CDR2 SVGAGI. CDR3 loop: CASSYSRDSRDEKLFF. As DNA, the CDR3 is TGTGCCAGCAGTTACTCGAGGGACAGCCGAGATGAAAAACTGTTTTTT.

This chain uses TRBV7-9 with TRBJ1-1; the D gene is possibly TRBD1 (5 bases). Germline V gene lookup returns CDR1 SEHNR and CDR2 FQNEAQ (reference sequence). The CDR3 is made up of 16 amino acids. Trimming took 5 bases from V and 0 from J, leaving 16 bases between them. This CDR3 reads CASSPYPTDMNTEAFF. The CDR3 bases are TGTGCCAGCAGCCCCTATCCCACGGACATGAACACTGAAGCTTTCTTT.

The CDR3 loop is CASSLAGTSLYNEQFF. The CDR3 DNA sequence: TGTGCCAGCAGTCTTGCTGGGACTTCTCTCTACAATGAGCAGTTCTTC. J is TRBJ2-1 and V is TRBV28; possible D gene TRBD2, 6 bases. Germline CDR1 reads MDHEN; CDR2 reads SYDVKM. There are 16 residues in the CDR3. The V end lost 5 bases, the J end lost 3 bases, and 17 bases lay between the germline ends.

This clonotype was seen a few times. This chain uses TRBV19 with TRBJ2-2; D might be TRBD2 (5 bases). The CDR3 has 13 residues. Trimming stripped 5 bases from V and 6 bases from J, with 10 bases between. Per the germline V gene, CDR1 is LNHDA and CDR2 is SQIVND (reference sequence). This CDR3 is CASSDWGAGELFF. CDR3 sequence (DNA): TGTGCCAGTAGTGACTGGGGAGCCGGGGAGCTGTTTTTT.